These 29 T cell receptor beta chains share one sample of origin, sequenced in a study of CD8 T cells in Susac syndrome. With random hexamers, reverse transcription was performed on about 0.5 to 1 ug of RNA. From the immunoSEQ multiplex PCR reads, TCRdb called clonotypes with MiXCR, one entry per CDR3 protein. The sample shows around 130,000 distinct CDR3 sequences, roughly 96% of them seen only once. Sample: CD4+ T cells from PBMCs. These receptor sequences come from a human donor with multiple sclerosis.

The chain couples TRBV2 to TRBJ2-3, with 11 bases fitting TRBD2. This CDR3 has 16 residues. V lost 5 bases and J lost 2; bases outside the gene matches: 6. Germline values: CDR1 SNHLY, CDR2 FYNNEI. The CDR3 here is CASSSGLAGYTDTQYF. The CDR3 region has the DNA TGTGCCAGCAGTTCAGGACTAGCGGGCTACACAGATACGCAGTATTTT. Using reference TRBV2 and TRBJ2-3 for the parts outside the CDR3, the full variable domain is EPEVTQTPSHQVTQMGQEVILRCVPISNHLYFYWYRQILGQKVEFLVSFYNNEISEKSEIFDDQFSVERPDGSNFTLKIRSTKLEDSAMYFCASSSGLAGYTDTQYFGPGTRLTVL.

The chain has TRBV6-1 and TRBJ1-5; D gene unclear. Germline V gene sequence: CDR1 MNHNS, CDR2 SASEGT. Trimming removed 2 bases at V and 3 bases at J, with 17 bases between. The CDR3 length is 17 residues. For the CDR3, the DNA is TGTGCCAGCAGTGAATCTATCGGTGGCAGCTTCAATCAGCCCCAGCATTTT. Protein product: CASSESIGGSFNQPQHF.

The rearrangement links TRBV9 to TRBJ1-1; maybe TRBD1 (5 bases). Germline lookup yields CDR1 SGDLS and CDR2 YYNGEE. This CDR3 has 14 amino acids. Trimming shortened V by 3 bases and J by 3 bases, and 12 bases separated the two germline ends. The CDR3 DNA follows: TGTGCCAGCAGCGCCGCGATGGGGGACACTGAAGCTTTCTTT. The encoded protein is CASSAAMGDTEAFF.

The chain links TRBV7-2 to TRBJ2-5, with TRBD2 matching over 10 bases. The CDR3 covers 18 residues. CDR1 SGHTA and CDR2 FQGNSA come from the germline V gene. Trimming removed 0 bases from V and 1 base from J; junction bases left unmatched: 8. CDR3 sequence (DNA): TGTGCCAGCAGCTTAGCGGTAGCGGGGGGCCGGGCCCAAGAGACCCAGTACTTC. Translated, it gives CASSLAVAGGRAQETQYF.

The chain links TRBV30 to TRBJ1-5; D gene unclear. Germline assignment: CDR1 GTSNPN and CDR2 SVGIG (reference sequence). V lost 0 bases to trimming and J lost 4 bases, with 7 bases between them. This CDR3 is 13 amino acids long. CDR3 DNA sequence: TGTGCCTGGAGTGTAAGGAGTAATCAGCCCCAGCATTTT. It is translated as CAWSVRSNQPQHF.

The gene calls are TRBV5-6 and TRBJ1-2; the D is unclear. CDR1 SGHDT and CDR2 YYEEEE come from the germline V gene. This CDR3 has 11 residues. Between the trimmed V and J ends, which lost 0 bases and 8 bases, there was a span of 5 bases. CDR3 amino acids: CASSLERGYTF. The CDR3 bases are TGTGCCAGCAGCTTGGAAAGGGGCTACACCTTC. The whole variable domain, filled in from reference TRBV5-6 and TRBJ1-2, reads DAGVTQSPTHLIKTRGQQVTLRCSPKSGHDTVSWYQQALGQGPQFIFQYYEEEERQRGNFPDRFSGHQFPNYSSELNVNALLLGDSALYLCASSLERGYTFGSGTRLTVV.

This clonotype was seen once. The CDR3 nucleotides read TGCAGTGCTGTAGACCAGGACCCCTACGAGCAGTACTTC. Translated: CSAVDQDPYEQYF. This rearrangement joins TRBV20-1 to TRBJ2-7; D gene ambiguous. Germline V lookup: CDR1 DFQATT, CDR2 SNEGSKA (reference sequence). V was shortened by 5 bases and J by 2 bases, with 13 bases between the two germline ends. This CDR3 region has 13 residues.

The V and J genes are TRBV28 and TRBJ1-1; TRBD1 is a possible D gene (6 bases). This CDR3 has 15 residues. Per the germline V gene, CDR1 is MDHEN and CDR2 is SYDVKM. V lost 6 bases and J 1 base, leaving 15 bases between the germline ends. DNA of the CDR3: TGTGCCAGCAGGGCCCAAAGACAGGAGAACACTGAAGCTTTCTTT. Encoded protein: CASRAQRQENTEAFF.

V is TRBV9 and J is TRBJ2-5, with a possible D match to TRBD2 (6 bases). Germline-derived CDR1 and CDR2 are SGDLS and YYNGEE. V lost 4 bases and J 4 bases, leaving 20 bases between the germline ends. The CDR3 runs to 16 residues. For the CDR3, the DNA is TGTGCCAGCAGCACCAAGGGGACTGCCGTCGTAGAGACCCAGTACTTC. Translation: CASSTKGTAVVETQYF.

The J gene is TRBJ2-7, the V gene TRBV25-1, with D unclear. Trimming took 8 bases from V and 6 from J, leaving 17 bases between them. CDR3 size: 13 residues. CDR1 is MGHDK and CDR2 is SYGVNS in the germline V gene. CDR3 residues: CASGDATPPEQYF. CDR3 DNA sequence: TGTGCCAGCGGAGACGCGACCCCTCCCGAGCAGTACTTC.

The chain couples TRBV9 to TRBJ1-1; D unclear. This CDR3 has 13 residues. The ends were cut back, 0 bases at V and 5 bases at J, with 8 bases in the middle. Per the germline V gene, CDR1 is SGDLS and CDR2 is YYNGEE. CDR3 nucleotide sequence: TGTGCCAGCAGCGTAGCTGGGAGGACTGAAGCTTTCTTT. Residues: CASSVAGRTEAFF.

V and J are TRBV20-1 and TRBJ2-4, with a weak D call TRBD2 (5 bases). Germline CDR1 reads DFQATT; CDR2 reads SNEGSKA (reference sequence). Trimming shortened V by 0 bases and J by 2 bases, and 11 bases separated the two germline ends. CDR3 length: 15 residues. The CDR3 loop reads CSARDFGETKNIQYF. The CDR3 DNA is TGCAGTGCTAGAGATTTTGGGGAGACCAAAAACATTCAGTACTTC.

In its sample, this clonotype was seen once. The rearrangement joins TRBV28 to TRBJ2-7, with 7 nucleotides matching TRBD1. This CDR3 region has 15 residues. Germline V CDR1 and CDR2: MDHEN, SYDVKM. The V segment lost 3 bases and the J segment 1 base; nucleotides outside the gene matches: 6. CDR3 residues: CASSFVQGPSYEQYF. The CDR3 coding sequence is TGTGCCAGCAGTTTTGTACAGGGGCCATCCTACGAGCAGTACTTC.

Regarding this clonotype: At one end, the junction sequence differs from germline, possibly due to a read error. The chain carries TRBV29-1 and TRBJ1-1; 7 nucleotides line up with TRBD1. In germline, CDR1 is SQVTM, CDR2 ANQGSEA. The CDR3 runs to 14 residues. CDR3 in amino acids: CSVEDRTGNQGGIF. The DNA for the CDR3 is TGCAGCGTTGAAGATCGGACCGGGAATCAGGGGGGCATCTTT. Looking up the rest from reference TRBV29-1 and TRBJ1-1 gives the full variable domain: SAVISQKPSRDICQRGTSLTIQCQVDSQVTMMFWYRQQPGQSLTLIATANQGSEATYESGFVIDKFPISRPNLTFSTLTVSNMSPEDSSIYLCSVEDRTGNQGGIFGQGTRLTVV.

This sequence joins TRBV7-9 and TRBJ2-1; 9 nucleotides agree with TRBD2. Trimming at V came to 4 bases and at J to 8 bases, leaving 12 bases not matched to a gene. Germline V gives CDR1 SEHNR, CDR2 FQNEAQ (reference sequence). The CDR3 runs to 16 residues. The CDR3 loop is CASSYRLAEYNDEQFF. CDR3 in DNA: TGTGCCAGCAGCTACCGACTAGCGGAATACAACGATGAGCAGTTCTTC. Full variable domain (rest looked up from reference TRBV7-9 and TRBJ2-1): DTGVSQNPRHKITKRGQNVTFRCDPISEHNRLYWYRQTLGQGPEFLTYFQNEAQLEKSRLLSDRFSAERPKGSFSTLEIQRTEQGDSAMYLCASSYRLAEYNDEQFFGPGTRLTVL.

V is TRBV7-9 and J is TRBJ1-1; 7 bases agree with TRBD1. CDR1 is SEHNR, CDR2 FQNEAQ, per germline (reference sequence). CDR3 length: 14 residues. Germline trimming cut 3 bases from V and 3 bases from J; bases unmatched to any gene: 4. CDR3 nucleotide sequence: TGTGCCAGCAGCTTTAGGGGGCGGGACACTGAAGCTTTCTTT. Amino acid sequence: CASSFRGRDTEAFF. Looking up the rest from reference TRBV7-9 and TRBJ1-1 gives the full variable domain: DTGVSQNPRHKITKRGQNVTFRCDPISEHNRLYWYRQTLGQGPEFLTYFQNEAQLEKSRLLSDRFSAERPKGSFSTLEIQRTEQGDSAMYLCASSFRGRDTEAFFGQGTRLTVV.

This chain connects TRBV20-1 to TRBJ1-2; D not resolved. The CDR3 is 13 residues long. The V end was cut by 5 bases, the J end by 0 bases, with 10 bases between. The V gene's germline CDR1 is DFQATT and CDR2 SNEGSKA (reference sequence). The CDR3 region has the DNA TGCAGTGCTCCTTTTGCTACTAACTATGGCTACACCTTC. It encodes CSAPFATNYGYTF.

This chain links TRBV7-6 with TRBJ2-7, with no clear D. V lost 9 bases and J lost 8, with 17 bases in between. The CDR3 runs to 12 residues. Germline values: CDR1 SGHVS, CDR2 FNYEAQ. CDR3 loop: CARRPGGVKQYF. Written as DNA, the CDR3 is TGTGCCAGACGCCCAGGCGGTGTCAAGCAGTACTTC.

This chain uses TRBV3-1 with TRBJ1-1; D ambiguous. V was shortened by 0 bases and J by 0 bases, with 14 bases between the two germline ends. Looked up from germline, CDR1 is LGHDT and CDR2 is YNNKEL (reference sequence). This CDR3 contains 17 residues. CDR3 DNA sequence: TGTGCCAGCAGCCAAGATGGAGCCCTCCGCATGAACACTGAAGCTTTCTTT. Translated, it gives CASSQDGALRMNTEAFF.

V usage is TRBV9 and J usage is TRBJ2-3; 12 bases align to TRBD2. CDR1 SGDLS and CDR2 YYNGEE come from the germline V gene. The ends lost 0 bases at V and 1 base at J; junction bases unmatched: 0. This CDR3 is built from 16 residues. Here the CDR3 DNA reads TGTGCCAGCAGCGTAGGACTAGCGGGGGGCACAGATACGCAGTATTTT. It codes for CASSVGLAGGTDTQYF.

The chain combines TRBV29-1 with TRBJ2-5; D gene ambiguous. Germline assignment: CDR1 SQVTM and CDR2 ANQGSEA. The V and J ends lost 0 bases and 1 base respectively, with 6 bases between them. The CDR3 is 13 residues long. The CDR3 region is CSVEDHGQETQYF. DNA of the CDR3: TGCAGCGTTGAAGATCATGGCCAAGAGACCCAGTACTTC.

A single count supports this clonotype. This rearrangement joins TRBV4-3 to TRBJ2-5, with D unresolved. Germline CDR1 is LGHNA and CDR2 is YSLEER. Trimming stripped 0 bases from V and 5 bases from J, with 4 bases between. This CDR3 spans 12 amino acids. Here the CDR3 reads CASSQEKETQYF. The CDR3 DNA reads TGCGCCAGCAGCCAAGAAAAGGAGACCCAGTACTTC.

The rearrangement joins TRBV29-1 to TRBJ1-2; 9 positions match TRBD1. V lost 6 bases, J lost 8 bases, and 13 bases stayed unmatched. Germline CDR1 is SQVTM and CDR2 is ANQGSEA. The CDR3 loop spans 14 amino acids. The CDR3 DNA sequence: TGCAGCGTCACCATACAGGGGGCGGCTGGCGGCTACACCTTC. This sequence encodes CSVTIQGAAGGYTF.

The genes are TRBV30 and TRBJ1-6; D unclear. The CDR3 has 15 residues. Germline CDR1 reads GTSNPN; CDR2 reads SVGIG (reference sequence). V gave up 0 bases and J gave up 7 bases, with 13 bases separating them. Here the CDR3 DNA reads TGTGCCTGGAGTGTTCTTCAGGCCAGCAATTCACCCCTCCACTTT. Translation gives CAWSVLQASNSPLHF.

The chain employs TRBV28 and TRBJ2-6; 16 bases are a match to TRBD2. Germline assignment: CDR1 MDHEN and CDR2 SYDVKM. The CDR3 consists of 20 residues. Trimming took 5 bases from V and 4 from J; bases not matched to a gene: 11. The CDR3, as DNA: TGTGCCAGCAGTCCGGGACTAGCGGGAGGGCTACTCGGGGGGGCCAACGTCCTGACTTTC. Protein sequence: CASSPGLAGGLLGGANVLTF.

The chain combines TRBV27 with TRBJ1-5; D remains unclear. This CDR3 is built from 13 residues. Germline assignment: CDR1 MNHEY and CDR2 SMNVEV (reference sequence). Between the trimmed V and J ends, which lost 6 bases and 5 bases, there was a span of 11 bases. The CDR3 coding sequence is TGTGCCAGCAGCCGATTACGAGATCAGCCCCAGCATTTT. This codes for CASSRLRDQPQHF.

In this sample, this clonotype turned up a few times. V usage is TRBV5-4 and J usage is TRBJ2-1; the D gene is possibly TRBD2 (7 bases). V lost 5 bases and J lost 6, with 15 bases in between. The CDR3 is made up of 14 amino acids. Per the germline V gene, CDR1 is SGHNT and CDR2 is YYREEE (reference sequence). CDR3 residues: CASSLQGGSNEQFF. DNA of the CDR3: TGTGCCAGCAGTTTACAGGGAGGGAGCAATGAGCAGTTCTTC.

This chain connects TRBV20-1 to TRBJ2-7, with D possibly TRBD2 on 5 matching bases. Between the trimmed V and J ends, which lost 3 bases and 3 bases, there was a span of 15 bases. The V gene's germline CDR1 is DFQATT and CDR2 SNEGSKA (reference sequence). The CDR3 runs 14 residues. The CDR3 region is CSASPRASGYEQYF. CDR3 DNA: TGCAGTGCTAGCCCGAGGGCCTCGGGCTACGAGCAGTACTTC.

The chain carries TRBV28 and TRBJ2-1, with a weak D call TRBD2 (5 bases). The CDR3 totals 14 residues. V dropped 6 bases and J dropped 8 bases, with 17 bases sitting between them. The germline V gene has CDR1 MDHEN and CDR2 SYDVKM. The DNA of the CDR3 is TGTGCCAGCAGCCCAATCCCTAGCTCCCATGAGCAGTTCTTC. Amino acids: CASSPIPSSHEQFF.